The clone carrying this T cell receptor beta chain was counted at least ten times. This sample was included in a study of T cells in Graves' hyperthyroidism and ophthalmopathy. What was amplified from RNA transcripts were TCR beta CDR3 regions. When the TCR CDR3 underwent first-round RT-PCR, the HTBI primer set was used. One entry per CDR3 protein results from TCRdb running MiXCR on the multiplex PCR reads. The table has approximately 590,000 distinct CDR3 sequences, 15% to 19% seen once. Researchers defined stable Graves' hyperthyroidism as no ophthalmopathy progression within 18 months. CDR1 is LGHNT, CDR2 FRNRAP, per germline. The V gene end was trimmed by 5 bases and the J gene end by 7 bases; junction bases not matched to a gene: 7. The CDR3 is 16 amino acids.

The TCR sequence derives from a woman in her twenties or thirties with Graves' hyperthyroidism. This chain links TRBV12-5 with TRBJ2-1, with TRBD2 matching over 14 bases. Material for sequencing was blood. This chain's CDR3 is CASGAEGLAGVNEQFF. In DNA form, the CDR3 reads TGTGCTAGTGGTGCCGAGGGACTAGCGGGAGTGAATGAGCAGTTCTTC.